A single sample gave rise to the 27 T cell receptor beta chains below, sequenced in a study of cytomegalovirus exposure and HLA in healthy donors. The PCR had 60 Vbeta and 13 Jbeta primers. Some clones are missing from TCRdb's copy, which holds only in-frame ones; the method was immunoSEQ multiplex PCR. This sample's clone table lists about 130,000 clones. The sample taken for sequencing was PBMCs. These receptors originate from a man between 25 and 39 years old in good health and CMV-seronegative.

The J gene is TRBJ2-5, the V gene TRBV30; tentatively, D is TRBD1 (5 bases). CDR3 size: 15 residues. V was clipped by 2 bases and J by 4 bases, with 17 bases between them. In germline, CDR1 is GTSNPN, CDR2 SVGIG (reference sequence). CDR3 amino acids: CAWSPLTRGRETQYF. The DNA for the CDR3 is TGTGCCTGGAGTCCGCTTACAAGGGGCAGAGAGACCCAGTACTTC.

The chain couples TRBV9 to TRBJ2-7, with 9 bases matching TRBD1. The junction had 9 bases not matched to a gene; V was cut back by 2 bases and J by 6 bases. The CDR3 loop spans 15 amino acids. Germline CDR1 is SGDLS and CDR2 is YYNGEE. CDR3 sequence: CASSVSRTGDSEQYF. The CDR3 nucleotides are TGTGCCAGCAGCGTCTCCAGGACAGGGGATAGCGAGCAGTACTTC.

CDR3 in amino acids: CASSTGQGNEQFF. Written as DNA, the CDR3 is TGCGCCAGCAGCACTGGACAGGGGAATGAGCAGTTCTTC. The chain has TRBV10-2 and TRBJ2-1; the match to TRBD1 covers 9 bases. The CDR3 contains 13 residues. Losses at the gene ends were 6 bases for V and 7 bases for J; bases not matched to a gene: 4. Germline V gives CDR1 WSHSY, CDR2 SAAADI.

The chain joins TRBV6-1 to TRBJ1-1; D is unclear. With 5 bases removed from V and 5 bases from J, the gap between germline ends came to 18 bases. The CDR3 contains 15 residues. CDR1 and CDR2 from the germline V gene are MNHNS and SASEGT. The CDR3 bases are TGTGCCAGCAGTCAAACGAGGGTGGTAAGGACTGAAGCTTTCTTT. It yields the protein CASSQTRVVRTEAFF.

This rearrangement joins TRBV7-9 to TRBJ2-7, with a possible D match to TRBD2 (5 bases). The germline gives CDR1 SEHNR, CDR2 FQNEAQ (reference sequence). V lost 5 bases and J 7 bases, leaving 21 bases between the germline ends. CDR3 size: 15 residues. The CDR3 spells CASSHLGETGREQYF. The CDR3 DNA is TGTGCCAGCAGCCACCTCGGGGAGACGGGTCGGGAGCAGTACTTC. Variable domain in full (rest from reference TRBV7-9 and TRBJ2-7): DTGVSQNPRHKITKRGQNVTFRCDPISEHNRLYWYRQTLGQGPEFLTYFQNEAQLEKSRLLSDRFSAERPKGSFSTLEIQRTEQGDSAMYLCASSHLGETGREQYFGPGTRLTVT.

The J gene is TRBJ2-1, the V gene TRBV5-6, with 14 bases matching TRBD2. The trim removed 5 bases at V and 0 bases at J, leaving 4 bases unmatched. The CDR3 is made up of 17 amino acids. Germline V gene lookup returns CDR1 SGHDT and CDR2 YYEEEE. DNA for the CDR3: TGTGCCAGCAGAGAGGGGACTAGCGGGAGCTCCTACAATGAGCAGTTCTTC. Amino acid sequence: CASREGTSGSSYNEQFF.

The chain is built from TRBV10-3 and TRBJ2-1, with TRBD1 matching over 7 bases. Trimming took 0 bases from V and 2 from J; bases not matched to a gene: 7. From germline, CDR1 is ENHRY and CDR2 SYGVKD. This CDR3 has 17 amino acids. The CDR3 nucleotides read TGTGCCATCAGTGAGTCGATCTTGGGACAGACCTACAATGAGCAGTTCTTC. This translates into CAISESILGQTYNEQFF.

The chain couples TRBV5-4 to TRBJ1-3; D not resolved. The CDR3 consists of 15 residues. Germline-derived CDR1 and CDR2 are SGHNT and YYREEE (reference sequence). V was shortened by 0 bases and J by 0 bases, with 7 bases between the two germline ends. This CDR3 is CASSLDLFSGNTIYF. The CDR3 coding sequence is TGTGCCAGCAGCTTGGATCTGTTCTCTGGAAACACCATATATTTT.

The chain links TRBV28 to TRBJ2-3, with TRBD2 as a possible D gene (6 bases). Trimming took off 8 bases at V and 0 bases at J, with 21 bases between the two ends. Germline V gives CDR1 MDHEN, CDR2 SYDVKM. This CDR3 has 17 residues. The CDR3 region is CASAGIAEKHSTDTQYF. In nucleotides, the CDR3 is TGTGCCAGCGCCGGAATAGCGGAAAAGCATAGCACAGATACGCAGTATTTT.

The chain uses TRBV27 and TRBJ2-5, with 9 bases fitting TRBD2. CDR1 is MNHEY and CDR2 is SMNVEV in the germline V gene (reference sequence). The CDR3 totals 15 residues. The trim removed 5 bases at V and 2 bases at J, leaving 6 bases unmatched. The CDR3 DNA follows: TGTGCCAGCAGTATCTTAGCGGGAGAGCAAGAGACCCAGTACTTC. Protein: CASSILAGEQETQYF.

V is TRBV2 and J is TRBJ2-3; tentative D call: TRBD2 (5 bases). V gave up 2 bases and J gave up 1 base, with 7 bases separating them. Germline CDR1 SNHLY, CDR2 FYNNEI. The CDR3 runs 14 residues. CDR3 sequence (DNA): TGTGCCAGCAGTGAATCGAGGGGCACAGATACGCAGTATTTT. It translates to CASSESRGTDTQYF.

V is TRBV2 and J is TRBJ1-1, with D hard to call. There are 13 residues in the CDR3. Trimming cost V 4 bases and J 4 bases, with 10 bases left between them. Germline values: CDR1 SNHLY, CDR2 FYNNEI. The CDR3 DNA reads as TGTGCCAGCAGTGTTAATTTCGGCACTGAAGCTTTCTTT. Residues: CASSVNFGTEAFF.

The chain is built from TRBV5-1 and TRBJ1-3; D is uncertain. V was cut by 3 bases and J by 2 bases, with 12 bases left in between. Germline CDR1 SGHRS, CDR2 YFSETQ. This CDR3 is 15 amino acids long. The CDR3 DNA sequence: TGCGCCAGCAGCTCGTCTGGAGCGACTGGAAACACCATATATTTT. This codes for CASSSSGATGNTIYF.

As regards this clone: Other nucleotide sequences in the sample specify the same CDR3. The CDR3 sequence is CAWSLGGADTQYF. The CDR3, as DNA: TGTGCCTGGAGTCTCGGCGGGGCAGATACGCAGTATTTT. The chain employs TRBV30 and TRBJ2-3, with a tentative D call TRBD2 (6 bases). The V gene's germline CDR1 is GTSNPN and CDR2 SVGIG (reference sequence). Trimming took off 2 bases at V and 4 bases at J, with 10 bases between the two ends. The CDR3 consists of 13 residues.

As for this clone: One end of the junction does not line up with germline, which may come from a read error. The chain uses TRBV6-1 and TRBJ1-2; D gene uncertain. This CDR3 region has 15 residues. Germline CDR1 is MNHNS and CDR2 is SASEGT. Here the CDR3 reads CASSEGVSEFYGDTF. CDR3 sequence (DNA): TGTGCCAGCAGTGAAGGGGTATCGGAGTTCTATGGCGACACCTTC.

V usage is TRBV11-2 and J usage is TRBJ1-2; 8 positions agree with TRBD1. Germline CDR1 reads SGHAT; CDR2 reads FQNNGV. Trimming at V came to 5 bases and at J to 4 bases, leaving 6 bases not matched to a gene. The CDR3 runs 14 residues. CDR3 region: CASSNRTGIYGYTF. In nucleotides, the CDR3 is TGTGCCAGCAGCAATCGGACAGGGATCTATGGCTACACCTTC.

This chain joins TRBV7-8 and TRBJ2-1; D is possibly TRBD1 (6 bases). CDR1 is SGHVS and CDR2 is FQNEAQ in the germline V gene. The CDR3 length is 16 residues. Trimming pared 3 bases from V and 0 bases from J, leaving 12 bases between. CDR3 bases: TGTGCCAGCAGCTTGTCCGGGACAACCTCCTACAATGAGCAGTTCTTC. As protein: CASSLSGTTSYNEQFF.

This chain links TRBV29-1 with TRBJ1-3; 7 bases fit TRBD1. V trimming: 3 bases; J trimming: 9 bases; junction bases outside the gene matches: 8. The CDR3 length is 13 residues. CDR1 SQVTM and CDR2 ANQGSEA come from the germline V gene. This CDR3 is CSVDVTGSPTIYF. The CDR3 bases are TGCAGCGTTGATGTGACAGGGAGTCCCACCATATATTTT.

The chain combines TRBV5-1 with TRBJ1-1; D possibly corresponds to TRBD1 (5 bases). V was pared by 4 bases and J by 0 bases, with 10 bases between. This CDR3 has 14 amino acids. Per germline, CDR1 SGHRS and CDR2 YFSETQ. In nucleotides, the CDR3 is TGCGCCAGCAGCCCGCGGGGCATGAACACTGAAGCTTTCTTT. Translation gives CASSPRGMNTEAFF.

The chain combines TRBV29-1 with TRBJ2-7, with a tentative D call TRBD2 (5 bases). The CDR3 is made up of 14 amino acids. The V end lost 4 bases, the J end lost 7 bases, and 20 bases lay between the germline ends. Germline V gives CDR1 SQVTM, CDR2 ANQGSEA. The CDR3 reads CSVVHGDSLGEQYF. The CDR3 DNA follows: TGCAGCGTTGTACACGGGGATTCTTTGGGAGAGCAGTACTTC.

The chain recombines TRBV29-1 with TRBJ1-2; the D gene is possibly TRBD1 (6 bases). Germline loops: CDR1 SQVTM, CDR2 ANQGSEA. This CDR3 is 13 amino acids long. Trimming shortened V by 5 bases and J by 3 bases, and 13 bases separated the two germline ends. The CDR3 is CSVRGGEDYGYTF. DNA of the CDR3: TGCAGCGTTAGAGGGGGAGAAGACTATGGCTACACCTTC.

The rearrangement uses TRBV6-5 and TRBJ1-2, with a possible D match to TRBD1 (6 bases). CDR3 length equals 13 residues. The germline CDR1 and CDR2 sequences are MNHEY and SVGAGI. With 10 bases removed from V and 3 bases from J, the gap between germline ends came to 15 bases. This chain's CDR3 is CATQGLGDYGYTF. In DNA, the CDR3 is TGTGCCACCCAGGGGCTCGGGGACTATGGCTACACCTTC.

J is TRBJ2-7 and V is TRBV5-4, with 16 positions matching TRBD2. V dropped 3 bases and J dropped 2; count of bases not matched to a gene: 8. The germline V gene has CDR1 SGHNT and CDR2 YYREEE (reference sequence). CDR3 length equals 18 residues. The CDR3 DNA follows: TGTGCCAGCAGCTCCGCTGGGACTAGCGGGAGGGAGGCCTACGAGCAGTACTTC. Translated, it gives CASSSAGTSGREAYEQYF.

The chain recombines TRBV5-5 with TRBJ2-1, with no clear D. Between the trimmed V and J ends, which lost 4 bases and 4 bases, there was a span of 6 bases. This CDR3 has 12 amino acids. In germline, CDR1 is SGHKS, CDR2 YYEKEE (reference sequence). CDR3 coding DNA: TGTGCCAGCAGCATCCAGTACAATGAGCAGTTCTTC. The encoded protein is CASSIQYNEQFF.

The V gene is TRBV27, the J gene TRBJ2-2, with 7 nucleotides matching TRBD2. Losses at the gene ends were 6 bases for V and 4 bases for J; bases not matched to a gene: 8. CDR3 length equals 15 residues. Germline loops: CDR1 MNHEY, CDR2 SMNVEV (reference sequence). CDR3 sequence: CASRTWGEGTGELFF. The CDR3 DNA is TGTGCCAGCAGAACTTGGGGGGAGGGCACCGGGGAGCTGTTTTTT.

This sequence joins TRBV19 and TRBJ2-1, with TRBD2 matching over 13 bases. CDR1 is LNHDA, CDR2 SQIVND, per germline (reference sequence). V shed 1 base and J 4 bases; nucleotides not matched to a gene: 4. The length of the CDR3 is 17 residues. The CDR3 coding sequence is TGTGCCAGTAGTATAGCCAGGGGACTAGCGGGATACAATGAGCAGTTCTTC. Amino acids: CASSIARGLAGYNEQFF.

The V and J genes are TRBV7-2 and TRBJ2-2, with 12 positions matching TRBD2. The CDR3 sequence is 16 residues long. Germline V lookup: CDR1 SGHTA, CDR2 FQGNSA. The junction had 7 bases not matched to a gene; V was cut back by 6 bases and J by 5 bases. In nucleotides, the CDR3 is TGTGCCAGCAGACCTCGGACTAGCGGGAATACCGGGGAGCTGTTTTTT. Translated: CASRPRTSGNTGELFF.